The sequence of this TCR beta chain was determined in a study of blood T cell repertoires in COVID-19. Germline V gene data show CDR1 as SGHDT and CDR2 as YYEEEE. CDR3 length equals 14 residues. V lost 4 bases, J lost 1 base, and 10 bases lay in between. Generated by immunoSEQ multiplex PCR, the TCRdb table keeps only in-frame clones and is missing some. The top ten clones hold more than 6% of a sample with 150,000 to 200,000 clones, around 82% of them seen once. The receptor was isolated from a woman aged 40 to 50 with COVID-19, enrolled during active disease. Sequenced input: peripheral blood. The chain couples TRBV5-6 to TRBJ2-3; the D gene is possibly TRBD1 (5 bases). In DNA form, the CDR3 reads TGTGCCAGCAGCCCCGTGGGGCGCACAGATACGCAGTATTTT. Its protein is CASSPVGRTDTQYF.